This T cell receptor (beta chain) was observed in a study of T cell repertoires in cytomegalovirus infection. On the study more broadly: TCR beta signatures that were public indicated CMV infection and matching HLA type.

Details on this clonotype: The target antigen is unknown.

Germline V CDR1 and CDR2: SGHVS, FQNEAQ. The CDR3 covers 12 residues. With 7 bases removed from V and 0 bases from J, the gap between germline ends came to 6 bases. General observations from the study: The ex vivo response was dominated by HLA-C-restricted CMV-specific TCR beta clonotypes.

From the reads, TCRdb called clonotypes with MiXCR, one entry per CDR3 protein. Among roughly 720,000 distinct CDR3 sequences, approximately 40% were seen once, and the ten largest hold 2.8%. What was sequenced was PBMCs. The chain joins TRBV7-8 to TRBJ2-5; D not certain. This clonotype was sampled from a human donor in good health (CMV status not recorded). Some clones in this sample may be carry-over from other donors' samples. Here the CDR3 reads CASKWYQETQYF. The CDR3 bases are TGTGCCAGCAAGTGGTACCAAGAGACCCAGTACTTC.